This T cell receptor (beta chain) was captured by sequencing in a study of shared clonotypes between healthy human individuals. Study at large: Participating donors consisted of two women and a few men aged 18 to 49. General study points: Sequencing depth was expected to affect clonotype sharing among donors.

Sequenced by immunoSEQ multiplex PCR; TCRdb stores in-frame clones only, minus some. In the table there are around 1.1 million clones, around 78% of which are singletons. Many counts were recorded for this clone. Its antigen is undetermined. Sequencing was performed on memory CD4+ T cells from PBMCs. Indicated subset: CD45RA-negative fraction. This TCR came from a young man in good health. Some clones in this sample may be carry-over from other donors' samples.

The CDR3 here is CASSLELGYTGELFF. The CDR3 DNA sequence: TGCGCCAGCAGCTTGGAACTAGGATACACCGGGGAGCTGTTTTTT. The rearrangement joins TRBV5-1 to TRBJ2-2; the D gene is possibly TRBD2 (5 bases). Germline CDR1 SGHRS, CDR2 YFSETQ. V was shortened by 0 bases and J by 3 bases, with 9 bases between the two germline ends. The CDR3 covers 15 residues.